This T cell receptor beta chain was retrieved from a study of ipilimumab plus nivolumab after autologous stem cell transplantation. The overall study: Median doses per patient: a few ipilimumab, about eight nivolumab.

Through week 26, nivolumab 3 mg/kg IV was given weeks 1, 4, 7, 10, then biweekly. Trimming stripped 7 bases from V and 0 bases from J, with 7 bases between. This CDR3 spans 12 amino acids. Per germline, CDR1 MDHEN and CDR2 SYDVKM. This table comes from immunoSEQ multiplex PCR, and its TCRdb copy is limited to in-frame clones, with some not included. In the table there are roughly 12,000 clones, roughly 70% of which are singletons. The input for sequencing was PBMCs, taken in a trial of ipilimumab plus nivolumab as post-transplant consolidation. This rearrangement joins TRBV28 to TRBJ2-7; D is perhaps TRBD2 (6 bases). The clonotype originates from a male donor with multiple myeloma. In DNA, the CDR3 is TGTGCCAGCACCGGGAGCTCCTACGAGCAGTACTTC. Its translation is CASTGSSYEQYF.